This TCR beta chain originates from a study of blood T cell repertoires in COVID-19. Trimming removed 4 bases from V and 6 bases from J, with 16 bases in between. Germline assignment: CDR1 SGHTA and CDR2 FQGNSA. This CDR3 has 16 residues. Libraries were prepared by immunoSEQ multiplex PCR; TCRdb keeps only in-frame clonotypes and omits some of them. This table has about 300,000 clones, about 91% appearing once. The J gene is TRBJ1-6, the V gene TRBV7-2, with TRBD1 as a possible D gene (6 bases). The sample consisted of peripheral blood. This clonotype originated in a woman under 40 with COVID-19, enrolled during active disease. DNA of the CDR3: TGTGCCAGCAGCTCAACCTCCGGGACACCTAATTCACCCCTCCACTTT. Translating it yields CASSSTSGTPNSPLHF.